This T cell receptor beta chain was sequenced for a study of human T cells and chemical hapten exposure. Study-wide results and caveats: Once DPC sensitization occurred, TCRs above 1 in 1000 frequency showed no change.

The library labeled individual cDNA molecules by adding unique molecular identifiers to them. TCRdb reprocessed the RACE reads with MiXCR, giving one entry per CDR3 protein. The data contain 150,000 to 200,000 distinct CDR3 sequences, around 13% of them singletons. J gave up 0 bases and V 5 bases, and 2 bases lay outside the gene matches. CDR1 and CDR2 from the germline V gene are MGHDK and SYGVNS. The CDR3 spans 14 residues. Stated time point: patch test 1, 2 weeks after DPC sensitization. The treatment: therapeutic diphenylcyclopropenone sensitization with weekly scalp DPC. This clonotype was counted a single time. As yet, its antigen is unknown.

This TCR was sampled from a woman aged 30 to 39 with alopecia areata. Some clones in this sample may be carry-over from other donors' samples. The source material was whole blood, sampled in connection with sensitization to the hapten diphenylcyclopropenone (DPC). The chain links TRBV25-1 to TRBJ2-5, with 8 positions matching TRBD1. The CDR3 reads CASSRTGNQETQYF. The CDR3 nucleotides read TGTGCCAGCAGTAGGACAGGGAACCAAGAGACCCAGTACTTC.